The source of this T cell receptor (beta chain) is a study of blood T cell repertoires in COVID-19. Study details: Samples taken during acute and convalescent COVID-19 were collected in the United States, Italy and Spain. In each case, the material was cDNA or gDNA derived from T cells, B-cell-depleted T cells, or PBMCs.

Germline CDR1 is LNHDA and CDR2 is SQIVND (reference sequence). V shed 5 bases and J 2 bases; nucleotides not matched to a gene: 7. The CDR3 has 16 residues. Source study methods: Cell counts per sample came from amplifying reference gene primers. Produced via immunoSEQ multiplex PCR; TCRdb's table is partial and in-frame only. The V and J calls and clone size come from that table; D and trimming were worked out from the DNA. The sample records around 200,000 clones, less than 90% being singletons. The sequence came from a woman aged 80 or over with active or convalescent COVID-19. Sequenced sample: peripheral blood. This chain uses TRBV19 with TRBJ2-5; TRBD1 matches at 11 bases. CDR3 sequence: CASSPPDRGPQETQYF. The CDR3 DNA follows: TGTGCCAGTAGTCCTCCGGACAGGGGGCCTCAAGAGACCCAGTACTTC.